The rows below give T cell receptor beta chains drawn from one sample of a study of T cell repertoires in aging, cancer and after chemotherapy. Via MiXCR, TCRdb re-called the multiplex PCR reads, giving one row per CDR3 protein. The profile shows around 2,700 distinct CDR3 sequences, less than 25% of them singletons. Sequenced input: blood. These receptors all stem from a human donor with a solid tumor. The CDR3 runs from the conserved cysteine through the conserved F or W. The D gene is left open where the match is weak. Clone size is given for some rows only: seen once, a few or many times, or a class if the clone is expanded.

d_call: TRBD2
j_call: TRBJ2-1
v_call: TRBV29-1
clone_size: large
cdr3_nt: TGCAGCGTCAGCGGGAGCTCCTACAATGAGCAGTTCTTC
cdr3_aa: CSVSGSSYNEQFF

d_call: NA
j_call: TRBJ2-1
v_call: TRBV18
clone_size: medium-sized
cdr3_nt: TGTGCCAGCTCACCAATAAAGGACAGTTATGAGCAGTTCTTC
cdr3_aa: CASSPIKDSYEQFF

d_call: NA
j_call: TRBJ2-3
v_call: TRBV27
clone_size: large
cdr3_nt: TGTGCCAGCAGTTTACAGGGGCCAGTTTACTACACAGATACGCAGTATTTT
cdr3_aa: CASSLQGPVYYTDTQYF

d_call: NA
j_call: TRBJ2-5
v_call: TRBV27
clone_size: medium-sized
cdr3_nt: TGTGCCAGCAGTTTTCTTGGGCAGGGTCCCCCCCCAGAGACCCAGTACTTC
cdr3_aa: CASSFLGQGPPPETQYF

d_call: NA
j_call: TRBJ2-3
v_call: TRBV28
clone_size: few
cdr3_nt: TGTGCCAGCGAACTAGACACAGATACGCAGTATTTT
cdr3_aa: CASELDTDTQYF

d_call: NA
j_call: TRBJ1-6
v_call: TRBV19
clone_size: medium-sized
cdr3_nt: TGTGCCAGTAGTGTGGACCGCCCGGAGAATTCACCCCTCCACTTT
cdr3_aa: CASSVDRPENSPLHF

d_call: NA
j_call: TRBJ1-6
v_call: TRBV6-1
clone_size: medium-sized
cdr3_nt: TGTGCCAGCAGTGGAGGGGTGGATAGGTCACCCCTCCACTTT
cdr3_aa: CASSGGVDRSPLHF

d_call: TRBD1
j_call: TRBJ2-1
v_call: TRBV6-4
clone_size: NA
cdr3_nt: TGTGCCAGCAGTCCGGGACAGGGGGCGGTTTGTAGATCCTACAATGAGCAGTTCTTC
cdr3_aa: CASSPGQGAVCRSYNEQFF

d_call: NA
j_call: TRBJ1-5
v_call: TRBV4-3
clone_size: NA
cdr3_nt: TGCGCCAGCAGCCAAGATGGAATGGGGAATCAGCCCCAGCATTTT
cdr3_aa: CASSQDGMGNQPQHF

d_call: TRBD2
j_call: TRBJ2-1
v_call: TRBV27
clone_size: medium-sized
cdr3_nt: TGTGCCAGCAGTCCCAGCCCAGCGGGAGGGCGCAATGAGCAGTTCTTC
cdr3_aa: CASSPSPAGGRNEQFF

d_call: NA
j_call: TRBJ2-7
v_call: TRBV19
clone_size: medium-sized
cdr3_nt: TGTGCCAGTAGTATAGCACAGGGATCAGCCTACGAGCAGTACTTC
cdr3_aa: CASSIAQGSAYEQYF

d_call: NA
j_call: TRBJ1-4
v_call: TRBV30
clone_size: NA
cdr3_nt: TGTGCCTGGAGTGTCGGACTGGGGGTCAATGAAAAACTGTTTTTT
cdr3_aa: CAWSVGLGVNEKLFF

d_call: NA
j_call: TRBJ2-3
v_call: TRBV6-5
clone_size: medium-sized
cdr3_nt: TGTGCCAGCAGTTACACTGGACTGGGGCTCGGGGCAGATACGCAGTATTTT
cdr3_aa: CASSYTGLGLGADTQYF

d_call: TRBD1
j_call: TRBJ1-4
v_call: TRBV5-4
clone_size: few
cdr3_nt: TGTGCCAGCAGCGTCCAGGGGGAACTCCTACTTAATGAAAAACTGTTTTTT
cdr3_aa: CASSVQGELLLNEKLFF

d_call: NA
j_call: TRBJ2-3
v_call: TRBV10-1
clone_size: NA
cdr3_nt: TGCGCCAGCAGTTACAGCACAGATACGCAGTATTTT
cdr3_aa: CASSYSTDTQYF